One and the same sample provided the 19 T cell receptor beta chains below, sequenced in a study of T cell changes during pregnancy in multiple sclerosis. Using immunoSEQ multiplex PCR, the repertoire was profiled, and TCRdb retains in-frame clones only, with some absent. The sample yields 45,000 to 50,000 clones, about 90% seen once. The sample consisted of CD4+ T cells from peripheral blood mononuclear cells, taken in the second trimester of pregnancy. Source of these receptors: a female donor in good health, enrolled as a control in a pregnancy study.

This clone was seen once. CDR3 amino acids: CASSLWAVGAKPTDTQYF. CDR3 nucleotides: TGTGCCAGCAGCTTATGGGCGGTGGGGGCTAAACCCACAGATACGCAGTATTTT. The chain has TRBV7-9 and TRBJ2-3; tentative D call: TRBD1 (6 bases). CDR1 is SEHNR, CDR2 FQNEAQ, per germline (reference sequence). The CDR3 loop spans 18 amino acids. Deletions cut 2 bases from V and 2 bases from J, with 20 bases between.

This sequence joins TRBV5-6 and TRBJ1-6, with D possibly TRBD1 on 6 matching bases. V shed 4 bases and J shed 4 bases, with 15 bases lying between them. Germline CDR1 is SGHDT and CDR2 is YYEEEE. The CDR3 loop spans 16 amino acids. DNA for the CDR3: TGTGCCAGCAGCCCGTTGGACAGATCTTATAATTCACCCCTCCACTTT. Its protein is CASSPLDRSYNSPLHF.

This chain uses TRBV2 with TRBJ1-1; D is possibly TRBD1 (6 bases). Germline V gene sequence: CDR1 SNHLY, CDR2 FYNNEI. V shed 3 bases and J shed 10 bases, with 12 bases lying between them. CDR3 length equals 12 residues. CDR3 bases: TGTGCCAGCAGTGAGGCGACAGGCGGAGCTTTCTTT. As protein: CASSEATGGAFF.

This sequence joins TRBV7-2 and TRBJ2-3, with 9 bases identical to TRBD1. Trimming cost V 0 bases and J 3 bases; bases outside gene matches: 4. The CDR3 is 16 amino acids. Germline CDR1 is SGHTA and CDR2 is FQGNSA. For the CDR3, the DNA is TGTGCCAGCAGCTTAGCTCCCGGGACAGGGACAGATACGCAGTATTTT. This gives the protein CASSLAPGTGTDTQYF. The entire variable domain, with the rest obtained from reference TRBV7-2 and TRBJ2-3, is as follows: GAGVSQSPSNKVTEKGKDVELRCDPISGHTALYWYRQSLGQGLEFLIYFQGNSAPDKSGLPSDRFSAERTGGSVSTLTIQRTQQEDSAVYLCASSLAPGTGTDTQYFGPGTRLTVL.

This clone was counted a single time. This chain connects TRBV11-2 to TRBJ2-1, with TRBD2 matching 12 bases. CDR3 length: 16 amino acids. CDR1 and CDR2 (germline): SGHAT, FQNNGV. With 6 bases clipped from V and 6 bases from J, the junction kept 9 bases outside the gene matches. The chain's CDR3 is CASSPRLAGAGNEQFF. The CDR3 DNA sequence: TGTGCCAGCAGTCCTCGACTAGCGGGGGCCGGCAATGAGCAGTTCTTC.

V and J are TRBV2 and TRBJ2-3; 14 bases line up with TRBD2. The ends lost 5 bases at V and 0 bases at J; junction bases unmatched: 4. CDR3 length equals 17 residues. Per the germline V gene, CDR1 is SNHLY and CDR2 is FYNNEI. CDR3 in amino acids: CASSPGTSGGSTDTQYF. The CDR3 region has the DNA TGTGCCAGCAGTCCCGGGACTAGCGGGGGTAGCACAGATACGCAGTATTTT.

This clone was seen a single time. This chain joins TRBV7-3 and TRBJ2-1; D possibly corresponds to TRBD2 (6 bases). Per germline, CDR1 SGHTA and CDR2 FQGTGA. The V and J ends lost 8 bases and 9 bases respectively, with 20 bases between them. This CDR3 spans 14 amino acids. CDR3 sequence reads: CASQPGLANGEQFF. The CDR3 coding sequence is TGTGCCAGCCAGCCGGGACTGGCGAATGGTGAGCAGTTCTTC.

The gene calls are TRBV19 and TRBJ1-1, with D perhaps matching TRBD1 (6 bases). This CDR3 comprises 17 residues. The V gene lost 0 bases and the J gene lost 1 base, with 15 bases spanning the gap. From germline, CDR1 is LNHDA and CDR2 SQIVND (reference sequence). The CDR3 nucleotides are TGTGCCAGTAGTATAGATCTATTGGGGGCCGAGAACACTGAAGCTTTCTTT. Protein sequence: CASSIDLLGAENTEAFF.

The chain carries TRBV7-6 and TRBJ2-1; 7 positions agree with TRBD2. J gave up 2 bases and V 5 bases, and 6 bases lay outside the gene matches. The CDR3 length is 15 residues. Germline-derived CDR1 and CDR2 are SGHVS and FNYEAQ. CDR3 sequence (DNA): TGTGCCAGCAGCCCAGGTGGGGGGGCCTACAATGAGCAGTTCTTC. This encodes CASSPGGGAYNEQFF.

V and J are TRBV18 and TRBJ2-3, with 10 bases aligning to TRBD1. The CDR3 is 15 residues long. V trimming: 5 bases; J trimming: 4 bases; junction bases outside the gene matches: 6. Germline V gene data show CDR1 as KGHSH and CDR2 as LQKENI. As DNA, the CDR3 is TGTGCCAGCTCAAGTCGGGGGACAGGGGCAGATACGCAGTATTTT. Amino acids: CASSSRGTGADTQYF.

The chain couples TRBV25-1 to TRBJ2-7; a possible D gene is TRBD1 (6 bases). The CDR3 sequence is 15 residues long. Germline values: CDR1 MGHDK, CDR2 SYGVNS. V lost 5 bases, J lost 3 bases, and 17 bases lay in between. Here the CDR3 DNA reads TGTGCCAGCAGTCGAGGGGCAGGGGACGGCTACGAGCAGTACTTC. It codes for CASSRGAGDGYEQYF.

This clone showed up just once. The chain links TRBV30 to TRBJ1-5; TRBD1 matches 7 bases. This CDR3 has 13 residues. J gave up 5 bases and V 5 bases, and 6 bases lay outside the gene matches. CDR1 is GTSNPN, CDR2 SVGIG, per germline (reference sequence). In DNA form, the CDR3 reads TGTGCCTGGGACAGGGCGCAGGATCAGCCCCAGCATTTT. Translation: CAWDRAQDQPQHF.

The gene calls are TRBV14 and TRBJ2-7; 10 bases are a match to TRBD1. The CDR3 is 15 residues long. Germline V gene data show CDR1 as SGHDN and CDR2 as FVKESK. The ends lost 4 bases at V and 3 bases at J; junction bases unmatched: 6. The CDR3 protein is CASSLRQGANYEQYF. The CDR3 DNA reads as TGTGCCAGCAGCCTAAGACAGGGGGCAAACTACGAGCAGTACTTC.

The chain couples TRBV5-1 to TRBJ2-3; possible D gene TRBD1, 5 bases. Germline V gene sequence: CDR1 SGHRS, CDR2 YFSETQ. This CDR3 spans 14 amino acids. V was shortened by 6 bases and J by 0 bases, with 11 bases between the two germline ends. CDR3 bases: TGCGCCAGCATGAGACAGCCTAGCACAGATACGCAGTATTTT. Its translation is CASMRQPSTDTQYF.

The chain combines TRBV30 with TRBJ1-4, with a weak D call TRBD1 (5 bases). Germline assignment: CDR1 GTSNPN and CDR2 SVGIG (reference sequence). The V end was cut by 3 bases, the J end by 3 bases, with 11 bases between. There are 14 residues in the CDR3. The CDR3 loop reads CAWRGPQSNEKLFF. The CDR3 DNA sequence: TGTGCCTGGAGGGGGCCCCAATCTAATGAAAAACTGTTTTTT.

The chain has TRBV7-3 and TRBJ2-6, with TRBD1 identical over 10 bases. The CDR3 has 18 residues. Germline V gene lookup returns CDR1 SGHTA and CDR2 FQGTGA. The J segment lost 0 bases and the V segment lost 2 bases, leaving 4 bases of the junction unmatched. CDR3 amino acids: CASSLLRTGGSGANVLTF. The CDR3 region has the DNA TGTGCCAGCAGCTTATTAAGGACAGGGGGCTCTGGGGCCAACGTCCTGACTTTC.

This chain joins TRBV11-3 and TRBJ1-1; D remains unclear. V lost 2 bases and J 5 bases, leaving 12 bases between the germline ends. The CDR3 is 14 residues long. CDR1 and CDR2 (germline): SGHNT, YENEEA. The CDR3 region is CASSLYGSNTEAFF. The CDR3, as DNA: TGTGCCAGCAGCTTATACGGTTCGAATACTGAAGCTTTCTTT.

The V gene is TRBV6-5, the J gene TRBJ1-1; 7 nucleotides line up with TRBD1. Losses at the gene ends were 5 bases for V and 5 bases for J; bases not matched to a gene: 11. This CDR3 region has 15 residues. From germline, CDR1 is MNHEY and CDR2 SVGAGI. Here the CDR3 DNA reads TGTGCCAGCAGTGGCCCCGGGACAGTCGGTACTGAAGCTTTCTTT. It specifies CASSGPGTVGTEAFF.

J is TRBJ2-3 and V is TRBV7-3, with D tentatively TRBD2 (5 bases). The CDR3 has 15 residues. V gave up 2 bases and J gave up 4 bases, with 13 bases separating them. Looked up from germline, CDR1 is SGHTA and CDR2 is FQGTGA. CDR3 amino acids: CASSLDGVGADTQYF. CDR3 in DNA: TGTGCCAGCAGCTTAGACGGGGTCGGGGCAGATACGCAGTATTTT.